The rows below give T cell receptor beta chains drawn from one sample of a study of blood T cell repertoires in COVID-19. The repertoire was sequenced with immunoSEQ multiplex PCR; TCRdb's copy has only in-frame clones and lacks some. Counted here are fewer than 300,000 clones, 83% occurring once; the ten biggest clones make up around a tenth. The sequencing sample was made of peripheral blood. The receptors derive from a woman between 50 and 59 years old who had recovered from COVID-19. Each CDR3 is given with its conserved first and last residue. The D gene is left open where the match is weak. Not all rows give a size; the values are once, few, many and, for expanded clones, a class.

J gene | clone size | D gene | V gene | CDR3 protein | CDR3 DNA
TRBJ2-2 | . | TRBD2 | TRBV5-1 | CASSPGLASGELFF | TGCGCCAGCAGCCCGGGACTAGCCTCCGGGGAGCTGTTTTTT
TRBJ2-7 | . | . | TRBV5-6 | CASSFASAGKTYEQYF | TGTGCCAGCAGCTTCGCCTCGGCAGGGAAAACCTACGAGCAGTACTTC
TRBJ2-1 | . | . | TRBV19 | CASRSGGAYNEQFF | TGTGCCAGTAGGAGCGGCGGTGCCTACAATGAGCAGTTCTTC
TRBJ2-1 | . | . | TRBV6-2/TRBV6-3 | CASSFPPRSRRQFF | TGTGCCAGCAGTTTCCCGCCTAGGTCCCGGCGGCAGTTCTTC
TRBJ2-2 | few | . | TRBV14 | CASRPEGELFF | TGTGCCAGCAGACCGGAGGGGGAGCTGTTTTTT
TRBJ1-5 | . | . | TRBV29-1 | CSVGAGDASNQPQHF | TGCAGCGTGGGGGCGGGGGACGCTAGCAATCAGCCCCAGCATTTT
TRBJ1-2 | . | . | TRBV7-6 | CASSSTGFPLYGYTF | TGTGCCAGCAGCTCAACAGGGTTCCCCCTTTATGGCTACACCTTC
TRBJ1-4 | once | . | TRBV7-9 | CASSFPPPDEKLFF | TGTGCCAGCAGCTTCCCGCCGCCGGATGAAAAACTGTTTTTT
TRBJ2-7 | . | TRBD1 | TRBV27 | CASRSGTGGSREQYF | TGTGCCAGCAGGTCCGGGACAGGGGGCTCTCGCGAGCAGTACTTC
TRBJ2-7 | . | . | TRBV28 | CASQGAASSYEQYF | TGTGCCAGCCAAGGGGCCGCGAGCTCCTACGAGCAGTACTTC
TRBJ2-1 | . | TRBD2 | TRBV10-3 | CAIRAGGGDEQFF | TGTGCCATCCGGGCGGGAGGAGGAGATGAGCAGTTCTTC
TRBJ1-5 | . | . | TRBV5-6 | CASSLGGYSNQPQHF | TGTGCCAGCAGCTTGGGAGGCTATAGCAATCAGCCCCAGCATTTT
TRBJ2-7 | . | TRBD1 | TRBV27 | CASSLRGQGAGEQYF | TGTGCCAGCAGTTTACGGGGACAGGGGGCTGGGGAGCAGTACTTC
TRBJ2-5 | . | TRBD1 | TRBV19 | CASSRDRVDETQYF | TGTGCCAGTAGTCGAGACAGGGTGGATGAGACCCAGTACTTC
TRBJ2-2 | few | . | TRBV3-1/TRBV3-2 | CASSQDMRAGELFF | TGTGCCAGCAGCCAAGATATGCGGGCGGGGGAGCTGTTTTTT
TRBJ2-5 | . | . | TRBV18 | CASSLYQETQYF | TGTGCCAGCTCCCTCTACCAAGAGACCCAGTACTTC
TRBJ1-3 | . | . | TRBV27 | CASSRIGGVSGNTIYF | TGTGCCAGCAGTAGGATCGGCGGGGTCTCTGGAAACACCATATATTTT
TRBJ1-1 | . | . | TRBV27 | CASSLRRGGTEAFF | TGTGCCAGCAGTTTACGCCGAGGGGGCACTGAAGCTTTCTTT
TRBJ1-6 | . | TRBD1 | TRBV18 | CASSPTGDNSPLHF | TGTGCCAGCTCACCGACAGGGGATAATTCACCCCTCCACTTT
TRBJ2-3 | many | . | TRBV7-6 | CASSFEGDAADTQYF | TGTGCCAGCAGCTTTGAGGGGGACGCGGCGGATACGCAGTATTTT
TRBJ1-1 | . | TRBD1 | TRBV6-5 | CASSSRTGEAFF | TGTGCCAGCAGTAGTAGGACAGGTGAAGCTTTCTTT
TRBJ2-3 | . | TRBD1 | TRBV5-1 | CASSLEGQPSDTQYF | TGCGCCAGCAGCTTGGAGGGACAGCCCTCAGATACGCAGTATTTT
TRBJ2-6 | . | . | TRBV27 | CASSLLGLQGYNPSSGANVLTF | TGTGCCAGCAGTTTACTAGGTCTCCAGGGCTATAATCCGAGCTCTGGGGCCAACGTCCTGACTTTC
TRBJ2-1 | . | . | TRBV4-2 | CASSQVSPKVGGREDNEQFF | TGTGCCAGCAGCCAAGTTTCTCCCAAAGTGGGGGGCCGGGAGGACAATGAGCAGTTCTTC
TRBJ1-2 | . | . | TRBV12-3/TRBV12-4 | CASSSKQNYGYTF | TGTGCCAGCAGTTCGAAACAGAACTATGGCTACACCTTC
TRBJ2-1 | . | . | TRBV20-1 | CSASGPTHNEQFF | TGCAGTGCTAGTGGTCCTACCCACAATGAGCAGTTCTTC
TRBJ2-7 | . | TRBD1 | TRBV4-3 | CASSYQTGLSYEQYF | TGCGCCAGCAGCTACCAGACAGGGCTCTCCTACGAGCAGTACTTC
TRBJ1-2 | . | TRBD1 | TRBV7-2 | CASSSVKQGAEGYTF | TGTGCCAGCAGCTCCGTGAAACAGGGGGCTGAGGGCTACACCTTC
TRBJ2-5 | . | TRBD2 | TRBV4-1 | CASSQNFPGLASQETQYF | TGCGCCAGCAGCCAAAATTTTCCGGGACTAGCGAGTCAAGAGACCCAGTACTTC
TRBJ1-1 | . | . | TRBV28 | CASTLIPTTEAFF | TGTGCCAGCACTCTAATCCCTACCACTGAAGCTTTCTTT
TRBJ2-2 | . | . | TRBV28 | CASSLRAENTGELFF | TGTGCCAGCAGTTTACGAGCGGAGAACACCGGGGAGCTGTTTTTT
TRBJ2-7 | . | TRBD1 | TRBV2 | CASSVGQGTEQYF | TGTGCCAGCAGTGTAGGACAGGGAACCGAGCAGTACTTC
TRBJ2-1 | . | TRBD2 | TRBV15 | CATSKRELRREQFF | TGTGCCACCAGTAAGCGGGAGCTTCGTAGAGAGCAGTTCTTC
TRBJ2-1 | once | TRBD2 | TRBV9 | CASSRRLAGVGNEQFF | TGTGCCAGCAGCAGACGACTAGCGGGAGTTGGAAATGAGCAGTTCTTC
TRBJ2-7 | . | TRBD1 | TRBV5-1 | CASSFRAGDRGASYEQYF | TGCGCCAGCAGCTTTAGAGCCGGGGACAGGGGAGCCTCCTACGAGCAGTACTTC
TRBJ2-4 | . | . | TRBV28 | CASSLDRGNLGKNIQYF | TGTGCCAGCAGTTTAGACCGGGGTAACCTCGGCAAAAACATTCAGTACTTC
TRBJ2-5 | . | TRBD1 | TRBV10-3 | CAISGEDRGKETQYF | TGTGCCATCAGTGGGGAGGACAGGGGGAAAGAGACCCAGTACTTC